Following are 24 T cell receptor beta chains from one sample sequenced in a study of cytomegalovirus exposure and HLA in healthy donors. The study ran its PCR with 60 Vbeta and 13 Jbeta primers. The assay was immunoSEQ multiplex PCR, and TCRdb's table has in-frame clones only and misses some. The table records 100,000 or so clones, about 80% of them present only once. Sequencing was done on a sample of PBMCs. The receptors here all came from a woman in her 40s in good health and CMV-seropositive.

The chain uses TRBV5-1 and TRBJ1-3; 7 positions agree with TRBD1. CDR3 length: 13 residues. CDR1 and CDR2 from the germline V gene are SGHRS and YFSETQ. The J segment lost 4 bases and the V segment lost 6 bases, leaving 4 bases of the junction unmatched. This chain's CDR3 is CASMEGGGNTIYF. The CDR3 nucleotides are TGCGCCAGCATGGAAGGGGGCGGAAACACCATATATTTT.

V gene TRBV10-1 combines with J gene TRBJ2-7, with D possibly matching TRBD1 (5 bases). Germline assignment: CDR1 WNHNN and CDR2 SYGVQD (reference sequence). The CDR3 covers 15 residues. V lost 3 bases and J lost 2, with 14 bases in between. The CDR3 reads CASSDKGVPPYEQYF. The CDR3 DNA sequence: TGCGCCAGCAGTGATAAAGGGGTTCCGCCCTACGAGCAGTACTTC.

V usage is TRBV7-2 and J usage is TRBJ1-2; D unresolved. Trimming took 2 bases from V and 0 from J, leaving 7 bases between them. The CDR3 consists of 14 residues. CDR1 is SGHTA and CDR2 is FQGNSA in the germline V gene. The CDR3 DNA follows: TGTGCCAGCAGCTTACCCCTCGCTAACTATGGCTACACCTTC. It codes for CASSLPLANYGYTF. Using reference TRBV7-2 and TRBJ1-2 for the parts outside the CDR3, the full variable domain is GAGVSQSPSNKVTEKGKDVELRCDPISGHTALYWYRQSLGQGLEFLIYFQGNSAPDKSGLPSDRFSAERTGGSVSTLTIQRTQQEDSAVYLCASSLPLANYGYTFGSGTRLTVV.

The gene calls are TRBV7-8 and TRBJ1-6; 7 nucleotides match TRBD1. This CDR3 has 15 amino acids. Germline V gene data show CDR1 as SGHVS and CDR2 as FQNEAQ. Trimming took 5 bases from V and 4 from J; bases not matched to a gene: 5. CDR3 residues: CASSPGTAYNSPLHF. The CDR3, as DNA: TGTGCCAGCAGCCCGGGGACAGCTTATAATTCACCCCTCCACTTT.

This clone showed up just a few times. An end of the junction does not agree with germline; a read error may underlie this. The CDR3 protein is CASSASGLPPEAFF. CDR3 in DNA: TGTGCCAGCAGCGCCTCGGGACTCCCTCCTGAGGCTTTCTTT. The genes are TRBV5-4 and TRBJ1-1, with a weak D call TRBD1 (5 bases). The CDR3 consists of 14 residues. CDR1 and CDR2 from the germline V gene are SGHNT and YYREEE (reference sequence).

This sequence joins TRBV5-5 and TRBJ2-5, with D perhaps matching TRBD2 (6 bases). The CDR3 has 13 residues. Trimming stripped 9 bases from V and 8 bases from J, with 20 bases between. The germline V gene encodes CDR1 SGHKS and CDR2 YYEKEE (reference sequence). As DNA, the CDR3 is TGTGCCACCAGTGTGGGGCCCGGGGGTACCCAGTACTTC. Translation: CATSVGPGGTQYF.

CDR3 in DNA: TGTGCCTGGAATCCTATTGTTGCACTAGCGGGGGCCGCCAGCTCCTACAATGAGCAGTTCTTC. Protein product: CAWNPIVALAGAASSYNEQFF. The chain has TRBV30 and TRBJ2-1; 11 bases align to TRBD2. Germline-derived CDR1 and CDR2 are GTSNPN and SVGIG (reference sequence). V shed 4 bases, J shed 0 bases, and the junction held 20 bases outside the gene matches. The CDR3 is 21 residues long.

In its sample, this clone was seen once. This chain connects TRBV7-6 to TRBJ2-1, with D maybe TRBD2 (6 bases). With 5 bases removed from V and 5 bases from J, the gap between germline ends came to 10 bases. The CDR3 sequence is 13 residues long. Germline V gene sequence: CDR1 SGHVS, CDR2 FNYEAQ. In nucleotides, the CDR3 is TGTGCCAGCAGCCCCGGGACTCACAATGAGCAGTTCTTC. It yields the protein CASSPGTHNEQFF.

The rearrangement joins TRBV30 to TRBJ2-7; D may be TRBD1 (6 bases). Trimming took 3 bases from V and 4 from J, leaving 16 bases between them. Looked up from germline, CDR1 is GTSNPN and CDR2 is SVGIG (reference sequence). The CDR3 is 14 residues long. This CDR3 reads CAWRGPGVSYEQYF. CDR3 sequence (DNA): TGTGCCTGGAGGGGGCCAGGGGTCTCTTACGAGCAGTACTTC.

The genes are TRBV28 and TRBJ2-7; 10 bases map to TRBD1. Germline values: CDR1 MDHEN, CDR2 SYDVKM. The junction had 7 bases not matched to a gene; V was cut back by 3 bases and J by 11 bases. The CDR3 covers 13 residues. The CDR3 loop reads CASSFTGQGREYF. CDR3 coding DNA: TGTGCCAGCAGTTTCACGGGACAGGGGCGGGAGTACTTC. The full variable domain, its missing parts supplied by reference TRBV28 and TRBJ2-7, is DVKVTQSSRYLVKRTGEKVFLECVQDMDHENMFWYRQDPGLGLRLIYFSYDVKMKEKGDIPEGYSVSREKKERFSLILESASTNQTSMYLCASSFTGQGREYFGPGTRLTVT.

This clone was seen a single time. The chain employs TRBV10-1 and TRBJ2-1, with a tentative D call TRBD2 (6 bases). This CDR3 is 15 amino acids long. Per the germline V gene, CDR1 is WNHNN and CDR2 is SYGVQD (reference sequence). V lost 8 bases to trimming and J lost 2 bases, with 16 bases between them. The CDR3 DNA follows: TGCGCCAGCGCCCAAAGCGGGCCGACCTACAATGAGCAGTTCTTC. This encodes CASAQSGPTYNEQFF.

In DNA form, the CDR3 reads TGTGCCAGCAGCCTTATCCCGCGGGGGATCACCGGGGAGCTGTTTTTT. This gives the protein CASSLIPRGITGELFF. The V and J genes are TRBV9 and TRBJ2-2; 7 bases are shared with TRBD2. Unmatched junction bases numbered 10, after V lost 4 bases and J lost 4 bases. Germline V gives CDR1 SGDLS, CDR2 YYNGEE. The CDR3 contains 16 residues.

The chain links TRBV6-6 to TRBJ2-3; 10 positions match TRBD2. The CDR3 consists of 16 residues. Germline CDR1 reads MNHNY; CDR2 reads SVGAGI (reference sequence). The junction had 6 bases not matched to a gene; V was cut back by 2 bases and J by 4 bases. DNA for the CDR3: TGTGCCAGCAGTTACGGGCTAGCGGGGGTAGCAGATACGCAGTATTTT. Amino acids: CASSYGLAGVADTQYF.

The chain links TRBV2 to TRBJ2-2; 10 nucleotides line up with TRBD2. CDR3 size: 14 residues. The V and J ends lost 4 bases and 4 bases, in that order; junction bases with no gene match: 0. CDR1 and CDR2 (germline): SNHLY, FYNNEI. The CDR3 reads CASSGLAGTGELFF. The CDR3 DNA reads TGTGCCAGCAGTGGACTAGCGGGCACCGGGGAGCTGTTTTTT.

This clone was counted a single time. The chain uses TRBV23-1 and TRBJ1-4; no clear D. TRBV23-1 is an ORF, and what it does is uncertain. This CDR3 comprises 15 residues. The V and J ends lost 6 bases and 7 bases respectively, with 18 bases between them. As DNA, the CDR3 is TGCGCCAGCAGCACCGACCCCCGAGGTAGTGAAAAACTGTTTTTT. This codes for CASSTDPRGSEKLFF.

The rearrangement uses TRBV30 and TRBJ2-5; 7 nucleotides agree with TRBD1. The J segment lost 4 bases and the V segment lost 4 bases, leaving 0 bases of the junction unmatched. From germline, CDR1 is GTSNPN and CDR2 SVGIG (reference sequence). This CDR3 region has 11 residues. DNA for the CDR3: TGTGCCTGGACAGGGGGAGAGACCCAGTACTTC. It is translated as CAWTGGETQYF.

The chain joins TRBV5-1 to TRBJ1-1; D is unclear. The CDR3 extends over 15 amino acids. V was cut by 4 bases and J by 4 bases, with 17 bases left in between. Germline V CDR1 and CDR2: SGHRS, YFSETQ. The CDR3: CASSPLGVGSTEAFF. The CDR3 nucleotides are TGCGCCAGCAGCCCCCTGGGAGTCGGGAGCACTGAAGCTTTCTTT.

Turning to this clone: Other DNA sequences in the sample encode the same CDR3. The chain couples TRBV7-9 to TRBJ1-4, with 8 bases that match TRBD1. This CDR3 region has 15 residues. V shed 3 bases and J 0 bases; nucleotides not matched to a gene: 0. In germline, CDR1 is SEHNR, CDR2 FQNEAQ (reference sequence). The CDR3 spells CASSLDRATNEKLFF. The CDR3 nucleotides are TGTGCCAGCAGCTTGGACAGGGCAACTAATGAAAAACTGTTTTTT. The variable domain in full, completed from reference TRBV7-9 and TRBJ1-4, reads DTGVSQNPRHKITKRGQNVTFRCDPISEHNRLYWYRQTLGQGPEFLTYFQNEAQLEKSRLLSDRFSAERPKGSFSTLEIQRTEQGDSAMYLCASSLDRATNEKLFFGSGTQLSVL.

The chain carries TRBV4-1 and TRBJ1-2; D not resolved. The CDR3 spans 15 residues. V lost 2 bases to trimming and J lost 4 bases, with 14 bases between them. Per germline, CDR1 MGHRA and CDR2 YSYEKL. CDR3 sequence reads: CASSQPLRVGYGYTF. CDR3 DNA: TGCGCCAGCAGCCAACCTCTCCGGGTTGGCTATGGCTACACCTTC.

The CDR3 DNA sequence: TGCGCCAGCAGCTTGGTTGGCCAGGATAATGAAAAACTGTTTTTT. Protein product: CASSLVGQDNEKLFF. The V call is TRBV5-1, the J call TRBJ1-4; D gene uncertain. Trimming cost V 0 bases and J 4 bases, with 10 bases left between them. The CDR3 totals 15 residues. Germline CDR1 SGHRS, CDR2 YFSETQ.

The chain is built from TRBV10-1 and TRBJ1-5; TRBD1 might be the D (5 bases). This CDR3 has 13 amino acids. The germline V gene has CDR1 WNHNN and CDR2 SYGVQD (reference sequence). V was trimmed by 8 bases and J by 2 bases, leaving 10 bases between them. The CDR3 reads CASRPQGNQPQHF. CDR3 sequence (DNA): TGCGCCAGCCGTCCACAGGGCAATCAGCCCCAGCATTTT.

This clone has just one count. The DNA of the CDR3 is TGTGCCAGCAGAACACCGACAGGGGGGAAAGAGACCCAGTACTTC. This translates into CASRTPTGGKETQYF. V is TRBV6-6 and J is TRBJ2-5; 9 positions agree with TRBD1. The CDR3 consists of 15 residues. The V segment lost 6 bases and the J segment 3 bases; nucleotides outside the gene matches: 8. Germline loops: CDR1 MNHNY, CDR2 SVGAGI (reference sequence).

The chain employs TRBV28 and TRBJ1-2; D gene ambiguous. The V and J ends lost 5 bases and 3 bases respectively, with 13 bases between them. The CDR3 extends over 14 amino acids. From germline, CDR1 is MDHEN and CDR2 SYDVKM. CDR3 coding DNA: TGTGCCAGCAGTACAACGGGAACTTACTATGGCTACACCTTC. Translating it yields CASSTTGTYYGYTF.

V and J are TRBV29-1 and TRBJ2-6, with 10 bases aligning to TRBD1. Germline V lookup: CDR1 SQVTM, CDR2 ANQGSEA. The CDR3 has 15 amino acids. The V and J ends lost 4 bases and 2 bases, in that order; junction bases with no gene match: 2. CDR3: CSVVGQGTGANVLTF. The CDR3 region has the DNA TGCAGCGTTGTGGGACAGGGGACTGGGGCCAACGTCCTGACTTTC.